The 19 T cell receptor beta chains presented below share a single source sample, sequenced in a study of blood T cells in healthy people across ages. The use of a sample-barcoded 5' primer and a J-beta primer mix characterized a second PCR of roughly 6 to 11 cycles. TCRdb re-derived calls from the 5' RACE reads in MiXCR, one entry per CDR3 protein. The sample holds about 1.5 million distinct CDR3 sequences; approximately 43% are singletons and the top ten take around 4%. What was sequenced was blood. The receptors derive from a woman between 18 and 29 years old in good health.

This chain uses TRBV12-3 or TRBV12-4 with TRBJ2-1; D gene unclear. The CDR3 length is 13 residues. The V gene lost 10 bases and the J gene lost 2 bases, with 12 bases spanning the gap. CDR3 nucleotide sequence: TGTGCCATCTCCGTCGCCCCCTACAATGAGCAGTTCTTC. It specifies CAISVAPYNEQFF.

The V gene is TRBV20-1, the J gene TRBJ2-1, with 10 bases aligning to TRBD2. The CDR3 spans 13 residues. After removal of 2 bases from V and 8 bases from J, the junction contained 3 bases not matched to a gene. Germline V CDR1 and CDR2: DFQATT, SNEGSKA (reference sequence). The CDR3 nucleotides are TGCAGTGCTAGATCCCTAGCGGGAGATGAGCAGTTCTTC. Translation gives CSARSLAGDEQFF.

The CDR3 DNA reads as TGTGCCATCAGTGGGAAGGGGGCGAGCTCCTACGAGCAGTACTTC. This gives the protein CAISGKGASSYEQYF. The V gene is TRBV10-3, the J gene TRBJ2-7; 7 nucleotides match TRBD1. The V and J ends lost 4 bases and 0 bases, in that order; junction bases with no gene match: 6. Germline CDR1 ENHRY, CDR2 SYGVKD. The CDR3 consists of 15 residues.

The rearrangement uses TRBV6-5 and TRBJ1-2; no reliable D call. Germline V lookup: CDR1 MNHEY, CDR2 SVGAGI. The CDR3 extends over 12 amino acids. The ends were cut back, 6 bases at V and 8 bases at J, with 13 bases in the middle. CDR3 sequence: CASSSRPKGYTF. CDR3 DNA sequence: TGTGCCAGCAGCTCCCGACCGAAAGGCTACACCTTC.

In this sample, this clonotype turned up a few times. V is TRBV7-2 and J is TRBJ2-1; TRBD2 matches at 11 bases. V was clipped by 5 bases and J by 8 bases; unmatched bases: 8. Germline CDR1 SGHTA, CDR2 FQGNSA. This CDR3 is 15 amino acids long. The CDR3 loop reads CASSPTSGSWDEQFF. For the CDR3, the DNA is TGTGCCAGCAGCCCTACTAGCGGGAGTTGGGATGAGCAGTTCTTC.

This chain links TRBV24-1 with TRBJ2-3; D assignment may be TRBD1 or TRBD2 (5 bases each). Germline CDR1 and CDR2: KGHDR and SFDVKD. The CDR3 totals 15 residues. Trimming left V 5 bases short and J 5 bases short, with 16 bases between. CDR3 nucleotide sequence: TGTGCCACCAGTGTTGGGGACCTTCACAAAGATACGCAGTATTTT. It yields the protein CATSVGDLHKDTQYF.

The chain employs TRBV6-1 and TRBJ2-6; D gene uncertain. This CDR3 is built from 15 residues. From germline, CDR1 is MNHNS and CDR2 SASEGT. V shed 3 bases and J shed 2 bases, with 8 bases lying between them. The CDR3 DNA follows: TGTGCCAGCAGTGACCGGGCCGCTGGGGCCAACGTCCTGACTTTC. Translation gives CASSDRAAGANVLTF.

This clonotype was found a few times. The chain employs TRBV4-1 and TRBJ2-3; 8 bases are shared with TRBD2. The CDR3 runs 18 residues. The V and J ends lost 0 bases and 0 bases, in that order; junction bases with no gene match: 8. Germline CDR1 reads MGHRA; CDR2 reads YSYEKL. The chain's CDR3 is CASSQDPYLAGSTDTQYF. The CDR3, as DNA: TGCGCCAGCAGCCAAGATCCCTATTTAGCGGGGAGCACAGATACGCAGTATTTT.

This clonotype was found a few times. This chain joins TRBV6-2 or TRBV6-3 and TRBJ2-1; D is uncertain. CDR1 and CDR2 (germline): MNHEY, SVGEGT. V was trimmed by 0 bases and J by 0 bases, leaving 9 bases between them. The CDR3 length is 16 residues. The CDR3 is CASSYSARTSYNEQFF. Written as DNA, the CDR3 is TGTGCCAGCAGTTACTCCGCCCGAACCTCCTACAATGAGCAGTTCTTC.

The genes are TRBV7-2 and TRBJ1-2, with D unresolved. Trimming stripped 0 bases from V and 2 bases from J, with 10 bases between. The CDR3 is 15 amino acids. The germline gives CDR1 SGHTA, CDR2 FQGNSA. CDR3 bases: TGTGCCAGCAGCTTAGCCCCAAGGCTGAACTATGGCTACACCTTC. Translating it yields CASSLAPRLNYGYTF.

The chain couples TRBV10-2 to TRBJ2-4; 9 bases agree with TRBD2. CDR3 length: 16 residues. V shed 0 bases, J shed 13 bases, and the junction held 13 bases outside the gene matches. In germline, CDR1 is WSHSY, CDR2 SAAADI. The CDR3: CASSESSGGSGNEQYF. The CDR3 nucleotides read TGCGCCAGCAGTGAGTCAAGCGGGGGGTCGGGTAATGAGCAGTACTTC.

This clonotype turned up a few times. V is TRBV6-5 and J is TRBJ1-2, with D possibly matching TRBD1 (6 bases). The germline CDR1 and CDR2 sequences are MNHEY and SVGAGI. The CDR3 length is 11 residues. V was trimmed by 6 bases and J by 12 bases, leaving 14 bases between them. CDR3 residues: CASRGGGFHTF. In DNA form, the CDR3 reads TGTGCCAGCAGAGGGGGAGGCTTCCACACCTTC.

The chain combines TRBV29-1 with TRBJ2-2; D gene uncertain. The CDR3 sequence is 14 residues long. Trimming removed 0 bases from V and 8 bases from J, with 13 bases in between. The germline V gene has CDR1 SQVTM and CDR2 ANQGSEA. CDR3 protein: CSVEDDKWGGELFF. The DNA of the CDR3 is TGCAGCGTTGAAGACGACAAGTGGGGAGGGGAGCTGTTTTTT.

This chain connects TRBV29-1 to TRBJ1-1, with a tentative D call TRBD1 (5 bases). Germline V gene lookup returns CDR1 SQVTM and CDR2 ANQGSEA. V was shortened by 4 bases and J by 3 bases, with 15 bases between the two germline ends. This CDR3 is 14 amino acids long. The CDR3 protein is CSVVLKQAHTEAFF. The CDR3 nucleotides read TGCAGCGTTGTCCTTAAACAGGCCCACACTGAAGCTTTCTTT.

The chain employs TRBV7-8 and TRBJ2-1; D may be TRBD2 (6 bases). The CDR3 contains 15 residues. Trimming took off 5 bases at V and 6 bases at J, with 17 bases between the two ends. The germline V gene encodes CDR1 SGHVS and CDR2 FQNEAQ. CDR3 region: CASSAPRLASNEQFF. CDR3 coding DNA: TGTGCCAGCAGCGCCCCGAGGCTAGCGAGCAATGAGCAGTTCTTC.

This clonotype was observed a few times. This sequence joins TRBV5-6 and TRBJ2-7, with TRBD1 matching over 9 bases. CDR1 is SGHDT and CDR2 is YYEEEE in the germline V gene. The CDR3 consists of 15 residues. The J segment lost 3 bases and the V segment lost 4 bases, leaving 8 bases of the junction unmatched. The CDR3 DNA reads as TGTGCCAGCAGCACCACAGGGGGCACGGGCTACGAGCAGTACTTC. This encodes CASSTTGGTGYEQYF.

This chain links TRBV6-1 with TRBJ1-5; TRBD1 is a possible D gene (6 bases). Germline-derived CDR1 and CDR2 are MNHNS and SASEGT. V shed 5 bases and J shed 0 bases, with 14 bases lying between them. CDR3 length: 16 amino acids. CDR3 DNA: TGTGCCAGCAGTTTCGGACAGAAGGTTAGCAATCAGCCCCAGCATTTT. It yields the protein CASSFGQKVSNQPQHF.

This clonotype has a handful of counts. The chain recombines TRBV20-1 with TRBJ2-3; no clear D gene. Germline CDR1 is DFQATT and CDR2 is SNEGSKA (reference sequence). CDR3 length: 12 residues. Trimming removed 6 bases from V and 4 bases from J, with 11 bases in between. CDR3 amino acids: CSARRIPDTQYF. CDR3 sequence (DNA): TGCAGTGCCCGGAGAATTCCAGATACGCAGTATTTT.

This clonotype showed up just a few times. The chain employs TRBV6-5 and TRBJ2-5; 9 bases line up with TRBD2. The CDR3 loop spans 17 amino acids. Per germline, CDR1 MNHEY and CDR2 SVGAGI. The V segment lost 0 bases and the J segment 4 bases; nucleotides outside the gene matches: 9. The CDR3 DNA sequence: TGTGCCAGCAGTTACTCGACCAGCGGGAGGAGCGGAGAGACCCAGTACTTC. Its translation: CASSYSTSGRSGETQYF.